This T cell receptor beta chain was identified in a study of OX40 agonist ivuxolimab in advanced cancers. Measured with immunoSEQ multiplex PCR; TCRdb has only the in-frame clones, and not every one. Altogether tens of thousands of clones are present, more than 75% being singletons, with the ten largest covering 0.6% to 0.85%. J gave up 3 bases and V 7 bases, and 7 bases lay outside the gene matches. This CDR3 spans 13 amino acids. Per germline, CDR1 SQVTM and CDR2 ANQGSEA. Sample: CD4+ or CD8+ T cells sorted from blood, taken in a trial of the OX40 agonist ivuxolimab. This rearrangement joins TRBV29-1 to TRBJ2-3; TRBD2 agrees at 7 bases. The clonotype comes from an adult with an advanced solid tumor such as melanoma, head and neck, liver or kidney cancer. The CDR3 sequence is CSAREDFTDTQYF. The CDR3 region has the DNA TGCAGCGCTCGGGAGGACTTTACAGATACGCAGTATTTT.